Listed below are T cell receptor beta chains from one sample, sequenced in a study of monozygotic twins with inflammatory bowel disease. Following a re-call of the 5' RACE reads, TCRdb has one entry per CDR3 protein and lacks DNA. The sample data list approximately 150,000 distinct CDR3 sequences. Material for sequencing was blood. These receptors were taken from a human donor with ulcerative colitis or Crohn's disease, or a healthy co-twin of an affected twin (not recorded which). Both conserved end residues are part of each CDR3.

J | V | CDR3
TRBJ2-3 | TRBV19 | CASSDSPLAGASNAQYF
TRBJ2-7 | TRBV14 | CASSQKSGTSGGGNYEQYF
TRBJ1-2 | TRBV18 | CASSPGDKANYGYTF
TRBJ2-7 | TRBV20-1 | CSAWGLSYEQYF
TRBJ1-1 | TRBV10-3 | CAISVSPQGHGPEAFF
TRBJ2-3 | TRBV5-1 | CASSLDRGGPTPTDTQYF
TRBJ1-5 | TRBV20-1 | CSARTDYSNQPQHF
TRBJ1-5 | TRBV30 | CAWQSGQGNQPQHF
TRBJ2-3 | TRBV5-1 | CASSSEVGDTQYF
TRBJ2-3 | TRBV5-4 | CASSGTGGADTQYF
TRBJ1-4 | TRBV5-8 | CASSPGQGPEKLFF
TRBJ1-1 | TRBV12-5 | CASGLTGNTEAFF
TRBJ1-2 | TRBV19 | CASSILPTAYYGYTF
TRBJ2-4 | TRBV11-2 | CASSSRRGGIQYF
TRBJ1-2 | TRBV19 | CASSILLSGYGYTF
TRBJ2-4 | TRBV20-1 | CSASSGEAKNIQYF
TRBJ2-7 | TRBV5-1 | CASSPDRADEQYF
TRBJ1-5 | TRBV20-1 | CSAREIRGKNQPQHF
TRBJ2-7 | TRBV7-2 | CASSLDLGPYEQYF
TRBJ2-4 | TRBV7-2 | CASSFRMGTKNIQYF
TRBJ2-1 | TRBV29-1 | CSVKGQINNEQFF
TRBJ2-7 | TRBV4-1 | CASSPWTSGILSEQYF
TRBJ2-1 | TRBV24-1 | CATSDPNFVEQFF
TRBJ1-1 | TRBV27 | CASSPFTRDTEAFF
TRBJ1-2 | TRBV12-3/TRBV12-4 | CASRTTRDYGYTF
TRBJ1-1 | TRBV19 | CASSIASGNTEAFF
TRBJ2-7 | TRBV4-3 | CASSQDKAGRRYF
TRBJ2-7 | TRBV3-1 | CASSHQPGYEQYF
TRBJ1-5 | TRBV30 | CAWSEGGQPQHF
TRBJ2-5 | TRBV11-2 | CASSLVSSGAGGGKAQYF
TRBJ2-1 | TRBV20-1 | CSASQAGTGRFIDEQFF
TRBJ2-7 | TRBV15 | CATSRDDRVGYEQYF
TRBJ2-4 | TRBV4-1 | CASSQEDSASKNIQYF
TRBJ2-5 | TRBV5-6 | CASAPPGLEETQYF
TRBJ1-1 | TRBV6-2/TRBV6-3 | CASNRGLGTEAFF
TRBJ2-6 | TRBV5-1 | CASSFGRGAAGANVLTF